The 8 T cell receptor beta chains below were found in one sample sequenced in a study of CD8 T cells in Susac syndrome. Random hexamers were used to reverse transcribe an amount of about 0.5 to 1 ug RNA. Each CDR3 protein gets one entry after TCRdb re-called the immunoSEQ multiplex PCR reads with MiXCR. The table has around 45,000 distinct CDR3 sequences, about 91% seen once; the top ten hold roughly 0.4%. The sample taken for sequencing was CD8+ T cells from PBMCs. These receptors were obtained from a human donor in good health.

The V gene is TRBV18, the J gene TRBJ1-5; no firm D call. This CDR3 comprises 14 residues. V lost 0 bases, J lost 5 bases, and 8 bases lay in between. From germline, CDR1 is KGHSH and CDR2 LQKENI. The CDR3 bases are TGTGCCAGCTCACCACCGGACGTATATCAGCCCCAGCATTTT. It codes for CASSPPDVYQPQHF.

CDR3 sequence: CASSRGTRGSEQYF. Written as DNA, the CDR3 is TGCGCCAGCAGCCGAGGGACTAGGGGCTCCGAGCAGTACTTC. The chain uses TRBV4-1 and TRBJ2-7; TRBD2 agrees at 8 bases. The CDR3 contains 14 residues. Looked up from germline, CDR1 is MGHRA and CDR2 is YSYEKL. Losses at the gene ends were 4 bases for V and 6 bases for J; bases not matched to a gene: 8.

This clonotype occurred once. Here the CDR3 reads CASSSGTSGWQTQYF. The CDR3 DNA follows: TGTGCCAGCAGCTCCGGGACTAGCGGGTGGCAGACCCAGTACTTC. The gene calls are TRBV7-2 and TRBJ2-5; 12 bases map to TRBD2. The CDR3 length is 15 residues. Germline-derived CDR1 and CDR2 are SGHTA and FQGNSA. V shed 4 bases and J 6 bases; nucleotides not matched to a gene: 6.

The chain has TRBV10-3 and TRBJ2-7; D is perhaps TRBD1 or TRBD2 (5 bases each). This CDR3 spans 12 amino acids. Germline CDR1 reads ENHRY; CDR2 reads SYGVKD. V was cut by 6 bases and J by 6 bases, with 12 bases left in between. As DNA, the CDR3 is TGTGCCATCAGAAACGATGGGGGCGAGCAGTACTTC. Translation gives CAIRNDGGEQYF.

This clonotype was observed a handful of times. The chain joins TRBV7-9 to TRBJ2-5; D remains unclear. Trimming removed 3 bases at V and 4 bases at J, with 3 bases between. Germline V lookup: CDR1 SEHNR, CDR2 FQNEAQ (reference sequence). This CDR3 spans 11 amino acids. The CDR3: CASSLVETQYF. The CDR3 bases are TGTGCCAGCAGCTTGGTAGAGACCCAGTACTTC.

The gene calls are TRBV25-1 and TRBJ1-5; the match to TRBD1 covers 7 bases. V was clipped by 6 bases and J by 2 bases; unmatched bases: 4. Germline V gene lookup returns CDR1 MGHDK and CDR2 SYGVNS. This CDR3 spans 14 amino acids. CDR3 nucleotides: TGTGCCAGCAGGGGAACAGGGGGCAATCAGCCCCAGCATTTT. It is translated as CASRGTGGNQPQHF.

The chain recombines TRBV3-1 with TRBJ1-3, with D unresolved. The V end was cut by 4 bases, the J end by 0 bases, with 10 bases between. There are 15 residues in the CDR3. Germline V gene sequence: CDR1 LGHDT, CDR2 YNNKEL (reference sequence). CDR3 region: CASSLKLVSGNTIYF. The CDR3 nucleotides read TGTGCCAGCAGCCTGAAACTCGTCTCTGGAAACACCATATATTTT.

This clonotype occurred once. Relative to the germline gene, one junction end is altered; a read error may explain this. The chain employs TRBV27 and TRBJ2-7; a possible D gene is TRBD1 (5 bases). CDR1 MNHEY and CDR2 SMNVEV come from the germline V gene (reference sequence). The CDR3 loop spans 11 amino acids. The CDR3 protein is CVSRTNYEQYF. CDR3 sequence (DNA): TGTGTCAGCAGGACAAACTACGAGCAGTACTTC.